This TCR beta chain was captured in a study of cytomegalovirus exposure and HLA in healthy donors. A multiplex PCR was run with 60 Vbeta primers and 13 Jbeta primers. In the original processing: In a later analysis, 70 million to 80 million unique TCR beta chains included roughly 11 million shared by two or more donors. Produced via immunoSEQ multiplex PCR; TCRdb's table is partial and in-frame only. The V and J calls and clone size are taken from that table; D and trimming were inferred from the DNA. Here the sample spans about 240,000 clones, about 86% being singletons. The germline gives CDR1 MGHRA, CDR2 YSYEKL. CDR3 length: 17 residues. Deletions cut 0 bases from V and 0 bases from J, with 14 bases between. With regard to this clone: Its antigen is still unknown.

The study, taken as a whole, reports: Apart from CMV serostatus, no immune exposure information was available. Reportedly, TCR beta sequences accurately predicted HLA-A and HLA-B alleles in most subjects. Most of the CMV-associated TCR beta chains (in a later analysis) appeared to be HLA-restricted.

The rearrangement joins TRBV4-1 to TRBJ1-1; a weak D match, TRBD1 (5 bases). The source material was PBMCs. This TCR was recovered from an older woman in good health and CMV-seropositive. The CDR3 DNA sequence: TGCGCCAGCAGCCAAGAACTATTTGGGGGGATGAACACTGAAGCTTTCTTT. Protein product: CASSQELFGGMNTEAFF.